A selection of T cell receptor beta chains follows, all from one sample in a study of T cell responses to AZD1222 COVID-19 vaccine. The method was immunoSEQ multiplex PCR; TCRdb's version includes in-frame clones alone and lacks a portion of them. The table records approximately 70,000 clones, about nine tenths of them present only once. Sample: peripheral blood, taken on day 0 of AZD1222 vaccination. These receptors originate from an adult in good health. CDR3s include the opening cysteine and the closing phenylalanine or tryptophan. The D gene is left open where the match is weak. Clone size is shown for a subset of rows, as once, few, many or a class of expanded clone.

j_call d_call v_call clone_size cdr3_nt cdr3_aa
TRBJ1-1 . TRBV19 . TGTGCCACCTGGGACGCTGAAGCTTTCTTT CATWDAEAFF
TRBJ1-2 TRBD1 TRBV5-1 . TGCGCCAGCAGGTCAGGGGGCGACTATGGCTACACCTTC CASRSGGDYGYTF
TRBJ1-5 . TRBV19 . TGTGCCAGTAGTATCCAACAGGGTGGTCAGCCCCAGCATTTT CASSIQQGGQPQHF
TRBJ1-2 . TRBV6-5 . TGTGCCAGCAGTTATGATGACGGGGTGGGATATGGCTACACCTTC CASSYDDGVGYGYTF
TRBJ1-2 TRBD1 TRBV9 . TGTGCCAGCAGCGCGGCCTCGGCAGGGGGCTTCTATGGCTACACCTTC CASSAASAGGFYGYTF
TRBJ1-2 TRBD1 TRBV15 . TGTGCCACCAGCAGGGACAGGGAGGAAGACTACACCTTC CATSRDREEDYTF
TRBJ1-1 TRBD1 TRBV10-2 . TGCGCCAGCAGGAGGACAGGCTTTAACACTGAAGCTTTCTTT CASRRTGFNTEAFF
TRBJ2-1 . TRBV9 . TGTGCCAGCAGCGTAGCCCTCGACTCCAATGAGCAGTTCTTC CASSVALDSNEQFF
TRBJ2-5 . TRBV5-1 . TGCGCCAGCAGCTCCTCAGGGTCGGAGACCCAGTACTTC CASSSSGSETQYF
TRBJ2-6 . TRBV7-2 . TGTGCCAGCAGCTTAGTGTCCAGGGTCTCTGGGGCCAACGTCCTGACTTTC CASSLVSRVSGANVLTF
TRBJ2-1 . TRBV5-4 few TGTGCCAGCAGCGCCGGACTGATCTTAAACAATGAGCAGTTCTTC CASSAGLILNNEQFF
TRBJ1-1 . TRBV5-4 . TGTGCCAGCAGCTTGGACGTAAACACTGAAGCTTTCTTT CASSLDVNTEAFF
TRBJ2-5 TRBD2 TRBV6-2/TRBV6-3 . TGTGCCAGCAGTTACGATATTAGCGGGGGAGATCAAGAGACCCAGTACTTC CASSYDISGGDQETQYF
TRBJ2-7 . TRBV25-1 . TGTGCCAGCAGTGTAGGGCGGGGTAACTCCTACGAGCAGTACTTC CASSVGRGNSYEQYF
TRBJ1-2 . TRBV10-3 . TGTGCCATCAGTGCGGGACGGACAAACTATGGCTACACCTTC CAISAGRTNYGYTF
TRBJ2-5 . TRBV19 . TGTGCCAGTAGTAAACACGATCAGGAAGAGACCCAGTACTTC CASSKHDQEETQYF